This T cell receptor beta chain was observed in a study of T cells in Graves' hyperthyroidism and ophthalmopathy. A few counts support this clonotype. Its cognate antigen is unknown. Researchers took RNA transcripts and amplified the TCR beta CDR3 regions from them. HTBI primers were employed in a first-round RT-PCR of the TCR CDR3. One entry per CDR3 protein, called by TCRdb with MiXCR from the multiplex PCR reads. The sample has 300,000 to 500,000 distinct CDR3 sequences, 15% seen once. CDR1 and CDR2 from the germline V gene are DFQATT and SNEGSKA (reference sequence). There are 14 residues in the CDR3. V lost 2 bases to trimming and J lost 6 bases; unmatched junction nucleotides: 4. Recently diagnosed hyperthyroidism of less than 2 months' duration affected patients aged 18 to 65. Exclusion of a patient resulted from uncontrolled infection, other autoimmune disease, pregnancy or lactation. Using around 10 ml of fresh peripheral blood, PBMCs were prepared.

Points from the study as a whole: Ophthalmopathy was identified by the model a median about seven months ahead of onset.

The sequence was obtained from a woman aged 25 to 39 with Graves' hyperthyroidism. Sequencing was carried out using blood. The rearrangement uses TRBV20-1 and TRBJ2-3, with 11 bases identical to TRBD2. CDR3 coding DNA: TGCAGTGCTAGAACTAGCGGGAGTCGGGATACGCAGTATTTT. Its protein is CSARTSGSRDTQYF.